The clone carrying this T cell receptor (beta chain) has a handful of counts. What it binds is unknown. This sample was taken from a study of identical twins. Study-level points and caveats: Some out-of-frame alpha sequences were shared by twins, and these showed excess low generation probability.

TCRdb called the 5' RACE reads again in MiXCR, with one record for every CDR3 protein. The sample carries some 250,000 distinct CDR3 sequences, about an eighth recorded once. These same data were also listed under a study on yellow fever vaccine responses in identical twins.

What was sequenced was memory (CD45RO+) T cells sorted from blood. This receptor was identified in a woman aged 18-35 years in good health.

For the CDR3, the DNA is TGTGCCAGTAGAATTAGCGGGAGATACGCGAACACCGGGGAGCTGTTTTTT. As protein: CASRISGRYANTGELFF. V gene TRBV19 combines with J gene TRBJ2-2, with 9 bases matching TRBD2. V lost 6 bases and J lost 0; bases outside the gene matches: 8. Germline values: CDR1 LNHDA, CDR2 SQIVND (reference sequence). The CDR3 is 17 amino acids.